These 9 T cell receptor beta chains originate from one sample sequenced in a study of shared clonotypes between healthy human individuals. Sequencing used immunoSEQ multiplex PCR; TCRdb keeps in-frame clones, though not all of them. Of a few million clones in the sample, around 95% were seen once. Terminally differentiated effector memory CD45RA+ cells were excluded by CCR7 positive selection of CD45RO-negative cells. Sequenced material: naive CD8+ T cells from PBMCs. The receptors originated from a man aged 18-30 years in good health. Some clones in this sample may be carry-over from other donors' samples.

Only one count was recorded for this clone. This chain joins TRBV10-3 and TRBJ2-2; 8 positions agree with TRBD2. The CDR3 runs to 18 residues. Germline V gene lookup returns CDR1 ENHRY and CDR2 SYGVKD. J was trimmed by 0 bases and V by 0 bases; bases with no gene match: 6. CDR3: CAISESETSVPNTGELFF. CDR3 in DNA: TGTGCCATCAGTGAGTCTGAGACTAGCGTACCGAACACCGGGGAGCTGTTTTTT.

V is TRBV21-1 and J is TRBJ2-3; no DNA check was done on the table's D call, TRBD2. TRBV21-1 is a known pseudogene. The CDR3 runs 21 residues. The CDR3 loop reads CASSICGGTSPKFFSTDTQYF. Here the CDR3 DNA reads TGTGCCAGCAGCATCTGCGGCGGGACTAGCCCAAAATTTTTTAGCACAGATACGCAGTATTTT.

The chain carries TRBV9 and TRBJ2-1; D is uncertain. V gave up 5 bases and J gave up 10 bases, with 10 bases separating them. The CDR3 is 11 amino acids. Germline V gene data show CDR1 as SGDLS and CDR2 as YYNGEE. CDR3 coding DNA: TGTGCCAGCAGTGACGAGTGGGAGCAGTTCTTC. It translates to CASSDEWEQFF. Full variable domain (missing parts from reference TRBV9 and TRBJ2-1): DSGVTQTPKHLITATGQRVTLRCSPRSGDLSVYWYQQSLDQGLQFLIQYYNGEERAKGNILERFSAQQFPDLHSELNLSSLELGDSALYFCASSDEWEQFFGPGTRLTVL.

The rearrangement joins TRBV7-3 to TRBJ2-3, with 9 bases identical to TRBD2. Germline V gives CDR1 SGHTA, CDR2 FQGTGA. Trimming took 1 base from V and 5 from J; bases not matched to a gene: 4. The CDR3 is made up of 15 amino acids. CDR3 sequence (DNA): TGTGCCAGCAGCTTAATAGCGGGAGAGAAAGATACGCAGTATTTT. Amino acids: CASSLIAGEKDTQYF.

The rearrangement links TRBV6-6 to TRBJ2-6; D gene unclear. CDR3 length equals 15 residues. Per the germline V gene, CDR1 is MNHNY and CDR2 is SVGAGI (reference sequence). V shed 7 bases and J shed 1 base, with 11 bases lying between them. The CDR3 loop is CASTDASSGANVLTF. The CDR3 nucleotides are TGTGCCAGCACCGATGCATCGTCTGGGGCCAACGTCCTGACTTTC.

The genes are TRBV4-3 and TRBJ2-3; TRBD2 aligns across 10 bases. The CDR3 loop spans 17 amino acids. Germline V gene data show CDR1 as LGHNA and CDR2 as YSLEER. The V and J ends lost 3 bases and 5 bases, in that order; junction bases with no gene match: 11. The CDR3 loop is CASSQNLAGEVGDTQYF. The CDR3 region has the DNA TGCGCCAGCAGCCAGAACCTAGCGGGAGAGGTAGGAGATACGCAGTATTTT.

The chain recombines TRBV7-2 with TRBJ1-1; tentative D call: TRBD1 (5 bases). V lost 3 bases, J lost 4 bases, and 15 bases lay in between. The CDR3 covers 15 residues. CDR1 SGHTA and CDR2 FQGNSA come from the germline V gene. The CDR3 region is CASSFIPGTVTEAFF. Written as DNA, the CDR3 is TGTGCCAGCAGCTTTATTCCTGGGACTGTCACTGAAGCTTTCTTT.

V is TRBV10-3 and J is TRBJ2-1, with 7 bases matching TRBD1. The V gene end was trimmed by 6 bases and the J gene end by 6 bases; junction bases not matched to a gene: 11. The CDR3 runs to 15 residues. In germline, CDR1 is ENHRY, CDR2 SYGVKD. The CDR3 protein is CAISPLGQAGNEQFF. For the CDR3, the DNA is TGTGCCATCAGCCCCCTTGGACAGGCCGGCAATGAGCAGTTCTTC.

The chain carries TRBV5-1 and TRBJ1-1; D not certain. Trimming pared 4 bases from V and 2 bases from J, leaving 15 bases between. The V gene's germline CDR1 is SGHRS and CDR2 YFSETQ. This CDR3 region has 15 residues. CDR3 region: CASSPHTRGNTEAFF. The CDR3 DNA follows: TGCGCCAGCAGCCCCCACACCCGGGGTAACACTGAAGCTTTCTTT.